Described below is a single TCR beta chain sequence and its context. Its antigen remains unidentified. These data come from a study of vaccination effects on CD4 cells after COVID-19. Across the whole study: They grew some 2 million PBMC in each well, adding around 10 IU/ml IL-2 and approximately 9.2 ug/ml peptides. Study-wide findings and caveats: Late after vaccination, infection- and vaccine-induced clones showed marked clonal contraction.

Following 10 days of culture, CD4+ T cells were isolated. Each participant was administered two doses of either the BNT162b2 or the mRNA-1273 vaccine. The data were produced by immunoSEQ multiplex PCR, yet TCRdb's version contains in-frame clones alone and is incomplete. The table records about 66,000 clones, roughly 80% of them present only once. This material consisted of CD4+ T cells from PBMCs cultured without peptide, taken after COVID-19 vaccination. This TCR was sampled from a human donor who received a COVID-19 vaccine.

The CDR3 reads CASSPRDTRHSGNTIYF. DNA of the CDR3: TGTGCCAGCTCACCAAGGGACACCAGGCACTCTGGAAACACCATATATTTT. The chain couples TRBV18 to TRBJ1-3; perhaps TRBD1 as D (6 bases). CDR3 length: 17 residues. With 2 bases removed from V and 0 bases from J, the gap between germline ends came to 14 bases. The V gene's germline CDR1 is KGHSH and CDR2 LQKENI.